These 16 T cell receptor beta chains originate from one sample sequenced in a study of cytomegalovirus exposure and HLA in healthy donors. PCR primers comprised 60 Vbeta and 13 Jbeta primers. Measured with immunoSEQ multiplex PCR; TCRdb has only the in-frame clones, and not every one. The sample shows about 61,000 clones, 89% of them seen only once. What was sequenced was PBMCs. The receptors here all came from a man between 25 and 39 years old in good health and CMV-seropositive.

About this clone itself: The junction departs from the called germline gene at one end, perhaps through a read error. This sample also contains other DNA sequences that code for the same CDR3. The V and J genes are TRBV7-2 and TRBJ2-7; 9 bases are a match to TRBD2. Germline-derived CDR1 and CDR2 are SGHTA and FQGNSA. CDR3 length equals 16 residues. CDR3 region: CASSLESGRISYEQYF. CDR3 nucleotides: TGTGCCAGCAGCCTAGAGAGCGGGAGGATCTCCTACGAGCAATACTTC.

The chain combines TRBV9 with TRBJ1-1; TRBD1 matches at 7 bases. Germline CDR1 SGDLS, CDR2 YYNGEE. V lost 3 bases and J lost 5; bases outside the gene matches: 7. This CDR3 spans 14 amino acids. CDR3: CASSAAGGNTEAFF. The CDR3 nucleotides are TGTGCCAGCAGCGCAGCAGGGGGGAATACTGAAGCTTTCTTT.

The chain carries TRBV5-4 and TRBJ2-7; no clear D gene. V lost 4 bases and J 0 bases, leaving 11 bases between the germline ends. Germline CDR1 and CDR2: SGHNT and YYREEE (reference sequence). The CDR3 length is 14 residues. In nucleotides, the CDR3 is TGTGCCAGCAGCCTAGACTCGAGCTCCTACGAGCAGTACTTC. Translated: CASSLDSSSYEQYF.

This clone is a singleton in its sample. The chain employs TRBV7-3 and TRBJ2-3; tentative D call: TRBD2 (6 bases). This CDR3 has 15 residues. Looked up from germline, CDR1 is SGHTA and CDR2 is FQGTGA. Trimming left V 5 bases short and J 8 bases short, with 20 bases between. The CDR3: CASSPGGLGMGTQYF. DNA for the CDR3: TGTGCCAGCAGCCCTGGAGGGTTAGGTATGGGTACGCAGTATTTT.

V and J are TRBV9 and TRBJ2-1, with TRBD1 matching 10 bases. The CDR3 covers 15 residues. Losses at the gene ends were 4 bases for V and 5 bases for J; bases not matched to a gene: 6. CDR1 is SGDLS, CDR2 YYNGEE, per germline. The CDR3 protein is CASSFRDRGDNEQFF. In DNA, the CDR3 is TGTGCCAGCAGCTTCCGGGACAGGGGAGACAATGAGCAGTTCTTC.

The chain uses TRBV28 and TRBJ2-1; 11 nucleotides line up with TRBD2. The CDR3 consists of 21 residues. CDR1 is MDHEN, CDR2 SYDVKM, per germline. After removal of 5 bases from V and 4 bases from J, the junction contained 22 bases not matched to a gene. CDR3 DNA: TGTGCCAGCAGTCCACCAAGAACAGGGAGTCTGACTAGCGGGATTTACAATGAGCAGTTCTTC. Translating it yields CASSPPRTGSLTSGIYNEQFF.

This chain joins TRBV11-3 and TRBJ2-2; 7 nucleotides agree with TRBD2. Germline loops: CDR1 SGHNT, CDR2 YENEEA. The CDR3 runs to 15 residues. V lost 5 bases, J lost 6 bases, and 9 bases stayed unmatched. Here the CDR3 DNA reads TGTGCCAGCAGCCCCGGACTAGGATTCTCCGGGGAGCTGTTTTTT. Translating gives CASSPGLGFSGELFF.

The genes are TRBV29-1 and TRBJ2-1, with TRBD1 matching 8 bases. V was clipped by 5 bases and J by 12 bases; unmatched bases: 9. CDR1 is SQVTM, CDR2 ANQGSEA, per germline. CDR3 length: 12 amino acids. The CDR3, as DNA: TGCAGCGTTACGGACAGGGTGGTTGCGCAGTTCTTC. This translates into CSVTDRVVAQFF.

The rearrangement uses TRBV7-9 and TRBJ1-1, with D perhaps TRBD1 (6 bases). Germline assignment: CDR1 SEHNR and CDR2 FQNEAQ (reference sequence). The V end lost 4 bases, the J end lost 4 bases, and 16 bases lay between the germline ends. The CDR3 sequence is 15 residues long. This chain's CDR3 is CASSWFRDIGTEAFF. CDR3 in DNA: TGTGCCAGCAGCTGGTTCCGGGACATAGGCACTGAAGCTTTCTTT.

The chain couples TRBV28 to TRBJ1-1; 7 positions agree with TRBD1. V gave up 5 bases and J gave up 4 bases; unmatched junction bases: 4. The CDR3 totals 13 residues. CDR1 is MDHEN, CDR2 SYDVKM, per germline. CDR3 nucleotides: TGTGCCAGCAGTCTGACAGGGCGCACTGAAGCTTTCTTT. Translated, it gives CASSLTGRTEAFF.

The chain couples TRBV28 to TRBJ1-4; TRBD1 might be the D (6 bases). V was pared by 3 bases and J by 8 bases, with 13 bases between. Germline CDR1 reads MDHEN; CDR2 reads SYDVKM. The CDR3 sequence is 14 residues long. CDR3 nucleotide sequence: TGTGCCAGCAGTTTGTCAGGGGTGTTCGAAAAACTGTTTTTT. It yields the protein CASSLSGVFEKLFF.

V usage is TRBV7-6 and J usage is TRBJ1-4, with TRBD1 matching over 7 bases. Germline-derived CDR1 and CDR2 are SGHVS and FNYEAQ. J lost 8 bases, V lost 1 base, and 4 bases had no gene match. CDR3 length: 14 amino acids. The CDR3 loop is CASSLGQGGEKLFF. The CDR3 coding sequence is TGTGCCAGCAGCTTAGGACAGGGAGGCGAAAAACTGTTTTTT.

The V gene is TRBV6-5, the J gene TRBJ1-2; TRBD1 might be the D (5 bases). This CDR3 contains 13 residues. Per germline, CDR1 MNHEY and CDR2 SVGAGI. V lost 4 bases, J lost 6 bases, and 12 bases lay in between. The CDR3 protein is CASSWGVGDGYTF. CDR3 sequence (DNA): TGTGCCAGCAGTTGGGGGGTAGGGGATGGCTACACCTTC.

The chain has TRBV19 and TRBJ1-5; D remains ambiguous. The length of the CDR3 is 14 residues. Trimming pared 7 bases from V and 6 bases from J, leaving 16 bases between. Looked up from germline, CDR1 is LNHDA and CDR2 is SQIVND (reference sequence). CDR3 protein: CASKGAEDGQPQHF. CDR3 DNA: TGTGCCAGTAAAGGTGCGGAGGATGGTCAGCCCCAGCATTTT.

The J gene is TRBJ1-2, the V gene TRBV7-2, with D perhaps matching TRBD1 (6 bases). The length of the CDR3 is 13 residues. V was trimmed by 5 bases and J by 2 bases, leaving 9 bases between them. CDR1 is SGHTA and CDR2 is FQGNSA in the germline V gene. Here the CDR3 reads CASSADRNYGYTF. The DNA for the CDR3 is TGTGCCAGCAGCGCGGACAGAAACTATGGCTACACCTTC.

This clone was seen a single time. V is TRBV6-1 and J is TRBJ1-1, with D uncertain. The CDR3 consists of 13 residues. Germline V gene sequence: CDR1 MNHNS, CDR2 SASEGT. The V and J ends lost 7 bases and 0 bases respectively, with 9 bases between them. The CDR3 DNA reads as TGTGCCAGCACGGGATCCATGAACACTGAAGCTTTCTTT. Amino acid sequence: CASTGSMNTEAFF.